This T cell receptor beta chain was observed in a study of spatial heterogeneity in lung cancer. Study-wide background: The donor population consisted of roughly 70 patients with untreated, early-stage non-small cell lung cancer.

At least ten counts were recorded for this clonotype. Its antigen remains unidentified. General study points: Ubiquitous expanded tumor TCRs showed up in blood more at resection than follow-up.

Every TCR cDNA molecule bore a unique molecular identifier. TCRdb used MiXCR to reprocess the 5' RACE reads, holding one entry per CDR3 protein. The repertoire holds about 70,000 distinct CDR3 sequences, with about 8.2% as singletons. This sample's time point: blood at routine non-recurrence follow-up after resection. The V end was cut by 5 bases, the J end by 0 bases, with 13 bases between. The CDR3 length is 16 residues. Germline assignment: CDR1 SGHTA and CDR2 FQGNSA. Here the sequenced sample was PBMCs, taken at follow-up. The clonotype was recovered from a female donor with early-stage non-small cell lung cancer. The rearrangement links TRBV7-2 to TRBJ2-2; D ambiguous. CDR3 coding DNA: TGTGCCAGCAGCCTTAGACCCAAGTCGAACACCGGGGAGCTGTTTTTT. This encodes CASSLRPKSNTGELFF.